This T cell receptor (beta chain) was sequenced during a study of response to subunit inactivated influenza vaccine (dated by TCRdb to 2017 to 2018). Turning to the overall study: Deep quantitative profiling of the T cell receptor repertoire was used in the study to follow responses to a trivalent subunit inactivated influenza vaccine.

Library construction relied on RT-PCR. TCRdb lists the instrument as Illumina HiSeq 2500. TCRdb reprocessed the public reads (quality trimming at Q25 with fastp, clone calling with MiXCR) and kept in-frame beta chains. When rows share a CDR3 protein, they turn into one entry using the most common DNA and genes. The sample contains around 760,000 distinct CDR3 sequences, more than 11% of them found a single time. Of the sample, around 7.3% falls within the top ten clones. Relative to germline, V is missing 4 bases and J is missing 8 bases, with 5 bases of the junction outside any gene match. From the cysteine up to the phenylalanine, the CDR3 has a length of 14 residues. Just CDR3 DNA is preserved here, 42 bases in frame from base 1. The CDR1 and CDR2 encoded by the germline V gene are SGHTA and FQGNSA. The study at large found these results: It was suggested by the authors that each seasonal influenza vaccination may recruit only a limited number of new T cells.

The sample holds a few counts of this clonotype. There is no known antigen for this receptor. Qualities for individual bases were not recorded, and no much larger clone is one base off. The V and J segments used are TRBV7-2 and TRBJ1-6; TRBD1 lines up with 7 middle nucleotides. The specimen was PBMCs from blood, collected less than 15 days before vaccination. This sequence was found in a man aged 45 to 65 who received an inactivated influenza vaccine. Donor details come from another sample of the same person, matched by shared clones. The sequence in DNA is TGTGCCAGCAGCTCGGACAGGCGGTATTCACCCCTCCACTTT. The resulting protein is CASSSDRRYSPLHF.